A selection of T cell receptor beta chains follows, all from one sample in a study of cytomegalovirus exposure and HLA in healthy donors. Produced via immunoSEQ multiplex PCR; TCRdb's table is partial and in-frame only. The table includes about 120,000 clones, less than 80% detected once. The sample comprised PBMCs. The receptor set was obtained from a woman aged 35 to 49 in good health and CMV-seropositive. CDR3s include the opening cysteine and the closing phenylalanine or tryptophan. The D gene is left open where the match is weak. Size tells how often a clone was seen (once, few, many) or the class of an expanded clone, and some rows leave it out.

clone_size	v_call	j_call	d_call	cdr3_nt	cdr3_aa
NA	TRBV9	TRBJ1-4	NA	TGTGCCAGCAGCGTAGGTGTGGGGAGTGGTTATGAAAAACTGTTTTTT	CASSVGVGSGYEKLFF
NA	TRBV7-2	TRBJ1-2	NA	TGTGCCAGCAGCGAACAGGGTAGCTATGGCTACACCTTC	CASSEQGSYGYTF
once	TRBV6-1	TRBJ1-1	TRBD1	TGTGCCAGCACCGTACAGGGGATGATCACTGAAGCTTTCTTT	CASTVQGMITEAFF
NA	TRBV7-9	TRBJ2-5	TRBD1	TGTGCCAGCAGCTTGATGAGACAGGGGTCGTGGGAGACCCAGTACTTC	CASSLMRQGSWETQYF
few	TRBV15	TRBJ1-3	TRBD1	TGTGCCACCGCCCGGGACAGGGGAATTATTGGAAACACCATATATTTT	CATARDRGIIGNTIYF
NA	TRBV11-2	TRBJ1-1	NA	TGTGCCAGCAGCTTACTTGGGAGCACTGAAGCTTTCTTT	CASSLLGSTEAFF
NA	TRBV18	TRBJ1-1	NA	TGTGCCAGCTCACCCGGGCAGGGCGGGAACACTGAAGCTTTCTTT	CASSPGQGGNTEAFF
NA	TRBV5-4	TRBJ2-7	NA	TGTGCCAGCAGCTTGGACCTTACGGGTTCCCACGAGCAGTACTTC	CASSLDLTGSHEQYF
NA	TRBV9	TRBJ2-5	TRBD2	TGTGCCAGCAGCGTAGGAGTTGCGGGGGTTGGCGAGACCCAGTACTTC	CASSVGVAGVGETQYF
NA	TRBV29-1	TRBJ1-2	NA	TGCAGCGCGGGGGACCGTGGCTACACCTTC	CSAGDRGYTF
NA	TRBV9	TRBJ1-2	NA	TGTGCCAGCAGCGTTCACCAGAGCGAGGACTATGGCTACACCTTC	CASSVHQSEDYGYTF
NA	TRBV7-2	TRBJ2-7	TRBD2	TGTGCCAGCAGGGGCCTAGCGGGGGGTTTCTACGAGCAGTACTTC	CASRGLAGGFYEQYF
NA	TRBV6-4	TRBJ1-2	TRBD1	TGTGCCAGCAAGGGACAGGGCGGTGGCTACACCTTC	CASKGQGGGYTF
NA	TRBV6-5	TRBJ2-2	NA	TGTGCCAGCCGTACTAGGAACACCGGGGAGCTGTTTTTT	CASRTRNTGELFF
NA	TRBV27	TRBJ2-1	NA	TGTGCCAGCCGACCGGGAGCACGGAACAATGAGCAGTTCTTC	CASRPGARNNEQFF
NA	TRBV4-1	TRBJ2-3	TRBD2	TGCGCCAGCAGCCAACCCGGGGGGGCAGATACGCAGTATTTT	CASSQPGGADTQYF
NA	TRBV4-1	TRBJ1-4	NA	TGCGCCAGCAGCCCCAGTAATTTCAATGAAAAACTGTTTTTT	CASSPSNFNEKLFF
NA	TRBV7-9	TRBJ2-1	TRBD1	TGTTCCAGCAGCTCAGGGGGACAGAGCTACAATGAGCAGTTCTTC	CSSSSGGQSYNEQFF
NA	TRBV7-3	TRBJ2-7	TRBD2	TGTGCCAGCAGCTTAACGGCGGGGGGACACTACGAGCAGTACTTC	CASSLTAGGHYEQYF
NA	TRBV7-9	TRBJ1-6	NA	TGTGCCAGCAGCCAACCCTTAACGGGTTCACCCCTCCACTTT	CASSQPLTGSPLHF
NA	TRBV7-2	TRBJ2-3	NA	TGTGCCAGCAGCTTAGTCGGACAAAGCACAGATACGCAGTATTTT	CASSLVGQSTDTQYF
NA	TRBV18	TRBJ2-1	TRBD2	TGTGCCAGCTCACCGGGACTAGACAATGAGCAGTTCTTC	CASSPGLDNEQFF
NA	TRBV19	TRBJ2-3	TRBD2	TGTGCCAGTAGTCTGGGACTAGCGGTAGATACGCAGTATTTT	CASSLGLAVDTQYF
NA	TRBV5-1	TRBJ1-1	NA	TGCGCCAGCAGTTGGACCGGGACAACTTACGACACTGAAGCTTTCTTT	CASSWTGTTYDTEAFF
NA	TRBV4-1	TRBJ1-1	NA	TGCGCCAGCAGCCAAGTGGGAGGGGGAACTGAAGCTTTCTTT	CASSQVGGGTEAFF
NA	TRBV6-1	TRBJ2-1	TRBD2	TGTGCCAGCAGTGTCGACCCCGGGAGGGATGAGCAGTTCTTC	CASSVDPGRDEQFF
NA	TRBV6-1	TRBJ1-5	NA	TGTGCCAGCAGTGAGGGATGGGGGGAGGTCAATCAGCCCCAGCATTTT	CASSEGWGEVNQPQHF
few	TRBV30	TRBJ2-7	TRBD2	TGTGCCGGAGGGAGGGGACACGAGCAGTACTTC	CAGGRGHEQYF